Detailed here is one T cell receptor beta chain. What it recognizes is unknown. This specimen comes from a study of cytomegalovirus exposure and HLA in healthy donors. Whole-study context: Across under 450 genotyped donors, 81% landed in the Caucasian-associated ancestry cluster. The study's findings and limits: In most subjects, TCR beta sequences reportedly gave accurate predictions of HLA-A and HLA-B alleles. The authors considered a cluster of highly shared sequence variants likely to be a sequencing artifact. DRB1 showed the most TCR associations and HLA-C the fewest in a later analysis, as rates varied by HLA locus.

This CDR3 has 14 residues. Germline V lookup: CDR1 MDHEN, CDR2 SYDVKM. V shed 7 bases, J shed 6 bases, and the junction held 4 bases outside the gene matches. PCR involved 60 Vbeta and 13 Jbeta primers. Produced via immunoSEQ multiplex PCR; TCRdb's table is partial and in-frame only. The sample has about 110,000 clones; around 81% are singletons. The sequence came from a woman younger than 45 in good health and CMV-seronegative. Sequenced: PBMCs. The V call is TRBV28, the J call TRBJ2-2; TRBD2 matches 11 bases. CDR3 region: CASNLAGGAGELFF. The CDR3 nucleotides are TGTGCCAGCAACCTAGCGGGAGGCGCCGGGGAGCTGTTTTTT.